This T cell receptor beta chain is drawn from a study of regulatory T cells in long-lasting Graves disease. The study, taken as a whole, reports: Persistent Graves' patients showed less TCR diversity than newly diagnosed patients showed. Favoring TRBV28, TRBJ1-2 and TRBJ2-5 was a feature seen in persistent disease. Relative to new patients (around 1,000), persistent patients exhibited greater sharing of public clonotypes (about 2,700).

Sample time point: newly diagnosed GD, antithyroid drugs for less than 3 months. The TCR library used RNA extracted from PBMCs. iRepertoire HTBI primers and Arm-PCR of CDR3 regions built TCR beta libraries. Using its own MiXCR run on the multiplex PCR reads, TCRdb lists one record per CDR3 protein. The repertoire consists of 420,000 or so distinct CDR3 sequences, with 15% to 20% occurring once and the leading ten covering about 25%. This clonotype was observed a handful of times. Its specificity is unknown. The V gene lost 7 bases and the J gene lost 7 bases, with 13 bases spanning the gap. Germline V gene data show CDR1 as SEHNR and CDR2 as FQNEAQ (reference sequence). The CDR3 length is 13 residues. These data were also filed under a second study, of T cells in Graves' hyperthyroidism and ophthalmopathy. That study reports: Uncontrolled infection, other autoimmune disease, pregnancy or lactation excluded patients.

Sequenced here: peripheral blood mononuclear cells (PBMCs), sampled at new diagnosis, from a patient treated with antithyroid drugs. This rearrangement joins TRBV7-9 to TRBJ1-4, with D hard to call. This sequence originates from a woman aged 18-35 years with Graves disease. The CDR3 reads CASNSPGGEKLFF. The DNA of the CDR3 is TGTGCCAGCAACTCGCCGGGCGGTGAAAAACTGTTTTTT.